These 30 T cell receptor beta chains came from one sample sequenced in a study of OX40 agonist ivuxolimab in advanced cancers. The method was immunoSEQ multiplex PCR; TCRdb's version includes in-frame clones alone and lacks a portion of them. The sample holds some 50,000 clones; 84% are singletons and the top ten take 1.6%. This specimen consisted of CD4+ or CD8+ T cells sorted from blood, obtained in a trial of the OX40 agonist ivuxolimab. Receptors originate from an adult with an advanced solid tumor such as melanoma, head and neck, liver or kidney cancer.

V is TRBV4-2 and J is TRBJ1-2; no definite D call. The V end lost 0 bases, the J end lost 2 bases, and 7 bases lay between the germline ends. The CDR3 has 14 residues. Germline assignment: CDR1 LGHNA and CDR2 YNFKEQ. CDR3 region: CASSQEVANYGYTF. In nucleotides, the CDR3 is TGTGCCAGCAGCCAAGAGGTGGCAAACTATGGCTACACCTTC.

V usage is TRBV6-5 and J usage is TRBJ1-4, with a weak D call TRBD1 (5 bases). Germline V lookup: CDR1 MNHEY, CDR2 SVGAGI. The CDR3 runs 9 residues. Trimming removed 6 bases at V and 13 bases at J, with 6 bases between. The DNA for the CDR3 is TGTGCCAGCAGCCAGGGACTGTTTTTT. Amino acid sequence: CASSQGLFF.

The chain combines TRBV7-3 with TRBJ2-4; no clear D gene. Germline lookup yields CDR1 SGHTA and CDR2 FQGTGA. CDR3 length: 14 residues. Trimming pared 3 bases from V and 9 bases from J, leaving 15 bases between. The DNA for the CDR3 is TGTGCCAGCAGCTTTTCCCACTTCTCGGGCATTCAGTACTTC. Translation: CASSFSHFSGIQYF.

J is TRBJ1-3 and V is TRBV5-1, with unresolved D. Per the germline V gene, CDR1 is SGHRS and CDR2 is YFSETQ. The CDR3 totals 15 residues. V gave up 0 bases and J gave up 6 bases, with 13 bases separating them. CDR3 coding DNA: TGCGCCAGCAGCTTGGAAGGGTTCGACGAAAACACCATATATTTT. It is translated as CASSLEGFDENTIYF.

The chain recombines TRBV19 with TRBJ1-5; TRBD1 matches 7 bases. Per germline, CDR1 LNHDA and CDR2 SQIVND (reference sequence). CDR3 size: 15 residues. Trimming removed 5 bases from V and 4 bases from J; junction bases left unmatched: 8. Written as DNA, the CDR3 is TGTGCCAGTAGTGGGGGACAGCGGCGAAATCAGCCCCAGCATTTT. Amino acid sequence: CASSGGQRRNQPQHF. Full variable domain (rest looked up from reference TRBV19 and TRBJ1-5): DGGITQSPKYLFRKEGQNVTLSCEQNLNHDAMYWYRQDPGQGLRLIYYSQIVNDFQKGDIAEGYSVSREKKESFPLTVTSAQKNPTAFYLCASSGGQRRNQPQHFGDGTRLSIL.

J is TRBJ2-1 and V is TRBV5-4; the match to TRBD2 covers 9 bases. With 0 bases clipped from V and 7 bases from J, the junction kept 5 bases outside the gene matches. CDR1 and CDR2 from the germline V gene are SGHNT and YYREEE (reference sequence). The CDR3 covers 15 residues. The CDR3 loop reads CASSLGLAGSNEQFF. CDR3 sequence (DNA): TGTGCCAGCAGCTTGGGGCTAGCGGGAAGTAATGAGCAGTTCTTC.

Turning to this clone: Sequence at one end of the junction differs from germline and may be a read error. The rearrangement links TRBV10-2 to TRBJ1-5; D call uncertain. This CDR3 is 12 amino acids long. Germline V gene sequence: CDR1 WSHSY, CDR2 SAAADI. CDR3 loop: CASRSGNRPQHF. The CDR3 DNA follows: TGCGCCAGCAGAAGTGGCAATCGGCCCCAGCATTTT.

The chain joins TRBV9 to TRBJ2-1; TRBD2 might be the D (5 bases). The germline V and J ends were trimmed by 4 bases and 13 bases, with 24 bases remaining between them. This CDR3 is built from 15 residues. In germline, CDR1 is SGDLS, CDR2 YYNGEE. CDR3 nucleotides: TGTGCCAGCAGCCCTCTGGAAGGAGCGGATTCAATTCAGTTCTTC. Its translation is CASSPLEGADSIQFF.

This clone was detected only a few times. The CDR3 protein is CASSPGGYGYTF. The CDR3, as DNA: TGTGCCAGCAGCCCGGGCGGCTATGGCTACACCTTC. This chain connects TRBV14 to TRBJ1-2; D unresolved. The CDR3 has 12 amino acids. The V end lost 4 bases, the J end lost 4 bases, and 7 bases lay between the germline ends. Per the germline V gene, CDR1 is SGHDN and CDR2 is FVKESK.

The chain recombines TRBV5-1 with TRBJ2-7, with D possibly being TRBD1 or TRBD2 (5 bases each). Trimming pared 0 bases from V and 0 bases from J, leaving 10 bases between. Germline V CDR1 and CDR2: SGHRS, YFSETQ. The CDR3 is 15 amino acids. CDR3 nucleotides: TGCGCCAGCAGCTTGGGTCGGGACGGCTCCTACGAGCAGTACTTC. Translation gives CASSLGRDGSYEQYF.

This clone has just a few counts. The CDR3 coding sequence is TGCGCCAGCAGCCAAGACCGGTTCAAAGACTATGGCTACACCTTC. Residues: CASSQDRFKDYGYTF. The rearrangement uses TRBV4-1 and TRBJ1-2; D is ambiguous. This CDR3 contains 15 residues. V shed 0 bases and J shed 3 bases, with 11 bases lying between them. Germline CDR1 is MGHRA and CDR2 is YSYEKL.

The chain has TRBV19 and TRBJ2-4; D unclear. The V end lost 5 bases, the J end lost 2 bases, and 19 bases lay between the germline ends. CDR1 and CDR2 (germline): LNHDA, SQIVND (reference sequence). The CDR3 loop spans 17 amino acids. In DNA form, the CDR3 reads TGTGCCAGTAGTCCCCCCCGGCCGATACTAACCAAAAACATTCAGTACTTC. Its protein is CASSPPRPILTKNIQYF.

V gene TRBV9 combines with J gene TRBJ2-7; D perhaps matches TRBD2 (8 bases). Between the trimmed V and J ends, which lost 4 bases and 5 bases, there was a span of 19 bases. The CDR3 sequence is 15 residues long. Germline-derived CDR1 and CDR2 are SGDLS and YYNGEE. The CDR3 region has the DNA TGTGCCAGCAGCCCCAGGGGGACTAGTCGCCACGAGCAGTACTTC. It translates to CASSPRGTSRHEQYF.

The chain uses TRBV11-2 and TRBJ2-3; 11 nucleotides align to TRBD2. Germline V gene sequence: CDR1 SGHAT, CDR2 FQNNGV. The CDR3 extends over 16 amino acids. J lost 4 bases, V lost 2 bases, and 5 bases had no gene match. CDR3 in DNA: TGTGCCAGCAGCTTATTAGCGGGAGGGCTAGCAGATACGCAGTATTTT. Residues: CASSLLAGGLADTQYF.

This sequence joins TRBV30 and TRBJ2-7; TRBD2 agrees at 7 bases. Germline CDR1 GTSNPN, CDR2 SVGIG (reference sequence). V trimming: 3 bases; J trimming: 6 bases; junction bases outside the gene matches: 5. This CDR3 contains 12 residues. The chain's CDR3 is CAWRPAGPEQYF. The CDR3, as DNA: TGTGCCTGGAGACCAGCGGGACCCGAGCAGTACTTC.

The chain carries TRBV7-2 and TRBJ1-5; a possible D gene is TRBD1 (6 bases). Trimming shortened V by 1 base and J by 3 bases, and 10 bases separated the two germline ends. The germline gives CDR1 SGHTA, CDR2 FQGNSA. This CDR3 is built from 15 residues. The CDR3 loop reads CASSLVWGPNQPQHF. CDR3 DNA sequence: TGTGCCAGCAGCTTAGTTTGGGGGCCCAATCAGCCCCAGCATTTT.

A few counts support this clone. The chain uses TRBV4-2 and TRBJ2-7; D is ambiguous. This CDR3 has 15 residues. Germline CDR1 reads LGHNA; CDR2 reads YNFKEQ. Trimming stripped 0 bases from V and 1 base from J, with 10 bases between. The DNA for the CDR3 is TGTGCCAGCAGCCAAGATCCAAGCGTATCCTACGAGCAGTACTTC. This translates into CASSQDPSVSYEQYF.

V gene TRBV20-1 combines with J gene TRBJ2-5; D not resolved. Germline V gene sequence: CDR1 DFQATT, CDR2 SNEGSKA (reference sequence). This CDR3 is 9 amino acids long. The V end was cut by 3 bases, the J end by 5 bases, with 1 base between. CDR3 DNA: TGCAGTGCTAGGGAGACCCAGTACTTC. Translating it yields CSARETQYF.

In regard to this clone: This CDR3 is also generated by other DNA sequences in the sample. The rearrangement joins TRBV9 to TRBJ2-7; the D gene is possibly TRBD1 (7 bases). The CDR3 is 15 residues long. CDR1 and CDR2 from the germline V gene are SGDLS and YYNGEE. Trimming took 4 bases from V and 6 from J, leaving 20 bases between them. The CDR3 region is CASSPTTGTLPEQYF. The DNA of the CDR3 is TGTGCCAGCAGCCCGACGACAGGGACTTTACCCGAGCAGTACTTC.

This clone occurred once. The V and J genes are TRBV5-6 and TRBJ2-3; D remains unclear. CDR3 size: 17 residues. Germline V gene sequence: CDR1 SGHDT, CDR2 YYEEEE. V was trimmed by 0 bases and J by 0 bases, leaving 14 bases between them. Here the CDR3 reads CASSLGAGLKSTDTQYF. CDR3 sequence (DNA): TGTGCCAGCAGCTTGGGGGCCGGGCTAAAGAGCACAGATACGCAGTATTTT. Using reference TRBV5-6 and TRBJ2-3 for the parts outside the CDR3, the full variable domain is DAGVTQSPTHLIKTRGQQVTLRCSPKSGHDTVSWYQQALGQGPQFIFQYYEEEERQRGNFPDRFSGHQFPNYSSELNVNALLLGDSALYLCASSLGAGLKSTDTQYFGPGTRLTVL.

The chain has TRBV5-4 and TRBJ1-2, with a weak D call TRBD1 (6 bases). CDR1 is SGHNT and CDR2 is YYREEE in the germline V gene (reference sequence). The V gene lost 9 bases and the J gene lost 2 bases, with 23 bases spanning the gap. This CDR3 has 16 residues. The CDR3 sequence: CATLGGAGGWNYGYTF. In DNA form, the CDR3 reads TGTGCCACCCTTGGAGGGGCGGGGGGCTGGAACTATGGCTACACCTTC. The full variable domain, its missing parts supplied by reference TRBV5-4 and TRBJ1-2, is ETGVTQSPTHLIKTRGQQVTLRCSSQSGHNTVSWYQQALGQGPQFIFQYYREEENGRGNFPPRFSGLQFPNYSSELNVNALELDDSALYLCATLGGAGGWNYGYTFGSGTRLTVV.

V is TRBV5-6 and J is TRBJ2-5; no firm D call. Between the trimmed V and J ends, which lost 4 bases and 1 base, there was a span of 11 bases. From germline, CDR1 is SGHDT and CDR2 YYEEEE. The CDR3 has 14 amino acids. The CDR3 here is CASSVSGVQETQYF. DNA for the CDR3: TGTGCCAGCAGCGTATCAGGCGTCCAAGAGACCCAGTACTTC.

This clone was found once. The chain recombines TRBV5-1 with TRBJ2-3; TRBD2 matches 10 bases. J lost 6 bases, V lost 0 bases, and 1 base had no gene match. This CDR3 contains 14 residues. Germline V gene data show CDR1 as SGHRS and CDR2 as YFSETQ. As DNA, the CDR3 is TGCGCCAGCAGCTTGGCTAGCGGGAGTGATACGCAGTATTTT. It translates to CASSLASGSDTQYF.

The chain uses TRBV28 and TRBJ2-1; TRBD2 matches 10 bases. Germline V lookup: CDR1 MDHEN, CDR2 SYDVKM. The CDR3 is made up of 16 amino acids. V lost 7 bases, J lost 6 bases, and 12 bases stayed unmatched. CDR3 protein: CASKGAGGFKANEQFF. For the CDR3, the DNA is TGTGCCAGCAAGGGAGCGGGAGGGTTTAAAGCCAATGAGCAGTTCTTC.

CDR3 sequence: CASGTGADSYEQYF. Here the CDR3 DNA reads TGTGCCAGCGGCACAGGGGCTGATTCCTACGAGCAGTACTTC. This chain joins TRBV11-2 and TRBJ2-7, with 7 bases aligning to TRBD1. This CDR3 contains 14 residues. V was pared by 8 bases and J by 1 base, with 8 bases of the junction left unmatched. Germline V gene sequence: CDR1 SGHAT, CDR2 FQNNGV. Full variable domain (remainder filled in from reference TRBV11-2 and TRBJ2-7): EAGVAQSPRYKIIEKRQSVAFWCNPISGHATLYWYQQILGQGPKLLIQFQNNGVVDDSQLPKDRFSAERLKGVDSTLKIQPAKLEDSAVYLCASGTGADSYEQYFGPGTRLTVT.

The genes are TRBV7-3 and TRBJ2-3; 10 bases are shared with TRBD2. This CDR3 spans 14 amino acids. Germline V CDR1 and CDR2: SGHTA, FQGTGA. Losses at the gene ends were 4 bases for V and 8 bases for J; bases not matched to a gene: 6. This CDR3 is CASSSSGTSATQYF. Here the CDR3 DNA reads TGTGCCAGCAGCTCGTCCGGGACTAGCGCTACGCAGTATTTT. Full variable domain (remainder filled in from reference TRBV7-3 and TRBJ2-3): GAGVSQTPSNKVTEKGKYVELRCDPISGHTALYWYRQSLGQGPEFLIYFQGTGAADDSGLPNDRFFAVRPEGSVSTLKIQRTERGDSAVYLCASSSSGTSATQYFGPGTRLTVL.

The V and J genes are TRBV10-3 and TRBJ1-3; a possible D gene is TRBD1 (6 bases). This CDR3 spans 12 amino acids. Germline lookup yields CDR1 ENHRY and CDR2 SYGVKD. V gave up 10 bases and J gave up 2 bases, with 9 bases separating them. In DNA, the CDR3 is TGTGCCACTGGGGACACTGGAAACACCATATATTTT. Translated, it gives CATGDTGNTIYF.

The chain employs TRBV28 and TRBJ1-3; TRBD1 matches at 8 bases. V shed 6 bases and J 3 bases; nucleotides not matched to a gene: 4. The CDR3 is made up of 14 amino acids. Germline V gene sequence: CDR1 MDHEN, CDR2 SYDVKM. CDR3 nucleotides: TGTGCCAGCAGCCCCGGACAGGGTGGAAACACCATATATTTT. Its translation: CASSPGQGGNTIYF.

The rearrangement links TRBV19 to TRBJ1-5; D is ambiguous. Germline CDR1 is LNHDA and CDR2 is SQIVND (reference sequence). Trimming pared 8 bases from V and 6 bases from J, leaving 17 bases between. CDR3 length: 14 amino acids. CDR3 sequence: CASSRQAEFQPQHF. The CDR3 nucleotides read TGTGCCAGTTCGAGGCAGGCTGAATTTCAGCCCCAGCATTTT.

This chain joins TRBV7-3 and TRBJ2-1; D remains unclear. Germline V CDR1 and CDR2: SGHTA, FQGTGA. The CDR3 is 15 amino acids. Trimming removed 4 bases at V and 7 bases at J, with 17 bases between. In nucleotides, the CDR3 is TGTGCCAGCAGCTCGTCCTCGGACGCAGCGAATGAGCAGTTCTTC. This gives the protein CASSSSSDAANEQFF. Drawing the rest from reference TRBV7-3 and TRBJ2-1, the complete variable domain is GAGVSQTPSNKVTEKGKYVELRCDPISGHTALYWYRQSLGQGPEFLIYFQGTGAADDSGLPNDRFFAVRPEGSVSTLKIQRTERGDSAVYLCASSSSSDAANEQFFGPGTRLTVL.